Presented here are 8 T cell receptor beta chains from one specimen sequenced in a study of blood T cell repertoires in COVID-19. TCRdb's copy holds only in-frame clones and misses some; the assay was immunoSEQ multiplex PCR. The data show 150,000 to 200,000 clones, about 75% seen once. Sequences were obtained from peripheral blood. The source of these receptors is a woman aged 50 to 65 with active or convalescent COVID-19.

This clone has just a few counts. The genes are TRBV5-1 and TRBJ1-4, with D unclear. V lost 5 bases to trimming and J lost 2 bases, with 13 bases between them. The CDR3 extends over 15 amino acids. Germline V CDR1 and CDR2: SGHRS, YFSETQ. The CDR3, as DNA: TGCGCCAGCAGTCCGGGATTATTGACTAATGAAAAACTGTTTTTT. Translated: CASSPGLLTNEKLFF.

J is TRBJ2-5 and V is TRBV19; D gene uncertain. Per germline, CDR1 LNHDA and CDR2 SQIVND (reference sequence). CDR3 length equals 13 residues. V shed 2 bases and J shed 2 bases, with 6 bases lying between them. The CDR3, as DNA: TGTGCCAGTAGTATAATTCATCAAGAGACCCAGTACTTC. Translation gives CASSIIHQETQYF.

The J gene is TRBJ2-7, the V gene TRBV5-1; 9 nucleotides agree with TRBD2. Germline lookup yields CDR1 SGHRS and CDR2 YFSETQ. The J segment lost 3 bases and the V segment lost 4 bases, leaving 8 bases of the junction unmatched. This CDR3 has 15 residues. In DNA, the CDR3 is TGCGCCAGCAGCGCGGCAGCGGGAGGAGTCTACGAGCAGTACTTC. Translating gives CASSAAAGGVYEQYF. The full variable domain, completed using reference TRBV5-1 and TRBJ2-7, is KAGVTQTPRYLIKTRGQQVTLSCSPISGHRSVSWYQQTPGQGLQFLFEYFSETQRNKGNFPGRFSGRQFSNSRSEMNVSTLELGDSALYLCASSAAAGGVYEQYFGPGTRLTVT.

This chain's CDR3 is CASSLAGRVVTDTQYF. CDR3 bases: TGTGCCAGCAGCCTGGCCGGGCGGGTGGTGACAGATACGCAGTATTTT. The chain employs TRBV7-2 and TRBJ2-3; D is possibly TRBD2 (5 bases). The CDR3 sequence is 16 residues long. V gave up 5 bases and J gave up 3 bases, with 18 bases separating them. Germline lookup yields CDR1 SGHTA and CDR2 FQGNSA.

V gene TRBV6-2 or TRBV6-3 combines with J gene TRBJ1-5; TRBD1 aligns across 7 bases. V trimming: 3 bases; J trimming: 6 bases; junction bases outside the gene matches: 5. The CDR3 is made up of 14 amino acids. Germline V CDR1 and CDR2: MNHEY, SVGEGT. The CDR3 loop is CASSYRQGVQPQHF. The DNA for the CDR3 is TGTGCCAGCAGTTATCGGCAGGGGGTTCAGCCCCAGCATTTT.

The rearrangement links TRBV7-6 to TRBJ2-2; tentative D call: TRBD2 (5 bases). CDR3 length: 14 amino acids. Germline CDR1 is SGHVS and CDR2 is FNYEAQ. The V and J ends lost 5 bases and 2 bases respectively, with 9 bases between them. The CDR3 spells CASSVGLNTGELFF. In DNA form, the CDR3 reads TGTGCCAGCAGCGTAGGACTTAACACCGGGGAGCTGTTTTTT.

The chain employs TRBV4-3 and TRBJ2-3; D is possibly TRBD2 (5 bases). The CDR3 runs 18 residues. V lost 0 bases and J lost 0, with 16 bases in between. Germline V gene sequence: CDR1 LGHNA, CDR2 YSLEER. The CDR3 bases are TGCGCCAGCAGCCAAGAACGAAACGGACTCAATAGCACAGATACGCAGTATTTT. Translated, it gives CASSQERNGLNSTDTQYF.

V is TRBV28 and J is TRBJ1-5, with no clear D. The CDR3 is 14 amino acids. The germline V and J ends were trimmed by 6 bases and 7 bases, with 16 bases remaining between them. CDR1 is MDHEN and CDR2 is SYDVKM in the germline V gene. Written as DNA, the CDR3 is TGTGCCAGCAGCACCGGGGTGGAATGGCAGCCCCAGCATTTT. It codes for CASSTGVEWQPQHF.